This T cell receptor beta chain was documented in a study of post-analysis software for immune sequencing data. In the study overall: Relapsing-remitting, secondary progressive and progressive-relapsing forms made up the multiple sclerosis disease courses.

Prepared TCR beta cDNA libraries contained unique molecular identifiers. TCRdb recomputed calls from the PCR reads with MiXCR, one row per CDR3 protein. The data show hundreds of thousands of distinct CDR3 sequences, 35% to 45% seen once. With respect to this clonotype: The target antigen is unknown.

Germline-derived CDR1 and CDR2 are MDHEN and SYDVKM. CDR3 length equals 15 residues. V was trimmed by 3 bases and J by 6 bases, leaving 15 bases between them. Study-wide findings and caveats: Clustering by F measure revealed strong co-clustering among samples prepared together in one batch. Significantly decreased normalized Chao1 diversity was recorded for multiple sclerosis patients relative to controls. A few TRBV segments (TRBV5-6, TRBV5-1 and TRBV20-1 among them) occurred more frequently in patients than in controls.

The sequence derives from a girl aged 2 to 9 with multiple sclerosis. Sequencing input: blood. The chain combines TRBV28 with TRBJ1-5; perhaps TRBD1 as D (5 bases). CDR3 residues: CASSLTFQGAQPQHF. DNA of the CDR3: TGTGCCAGCAGTTTGACTTTTCAGGGCGCTCAGCCCCAGCATTTT.